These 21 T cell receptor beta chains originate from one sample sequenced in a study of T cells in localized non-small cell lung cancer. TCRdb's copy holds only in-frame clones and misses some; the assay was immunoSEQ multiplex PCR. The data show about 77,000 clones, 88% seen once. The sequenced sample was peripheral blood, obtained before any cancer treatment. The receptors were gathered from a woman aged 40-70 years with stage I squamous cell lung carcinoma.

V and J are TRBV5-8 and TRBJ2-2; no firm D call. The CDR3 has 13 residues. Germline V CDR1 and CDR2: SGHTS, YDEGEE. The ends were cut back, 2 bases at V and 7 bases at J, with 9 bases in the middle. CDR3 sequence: CASSFLGGGELFF. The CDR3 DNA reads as TGTGCCAGCAGCTTCTTGGGCGGCGGGGAGCTGTTTTTT.

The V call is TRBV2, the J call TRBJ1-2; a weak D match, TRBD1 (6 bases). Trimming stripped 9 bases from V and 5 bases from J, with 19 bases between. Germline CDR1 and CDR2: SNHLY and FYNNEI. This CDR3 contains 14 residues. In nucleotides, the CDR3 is TGTGCCAGTCGATACACAGGAAGGGGGTATGGCTACACCTTC. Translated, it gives CASRYTGRGYGYTF.

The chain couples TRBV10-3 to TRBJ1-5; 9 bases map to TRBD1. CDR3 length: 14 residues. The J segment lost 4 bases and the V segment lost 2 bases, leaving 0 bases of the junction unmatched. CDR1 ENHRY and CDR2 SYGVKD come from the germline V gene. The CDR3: CAISEGQGNQPQHF. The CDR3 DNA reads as TGTGCCATCAGTGAGGGACAGGGGAATCAGCCCCAGCATTTT.

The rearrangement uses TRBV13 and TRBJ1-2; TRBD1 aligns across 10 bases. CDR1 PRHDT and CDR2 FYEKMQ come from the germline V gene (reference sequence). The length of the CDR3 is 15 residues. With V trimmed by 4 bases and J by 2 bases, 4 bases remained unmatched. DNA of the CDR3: TGTGCCAGCAGCTCGTGGGACAGGGGAAACTATGGCTACACCTTC. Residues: CASSSWDRGNYGYTF.

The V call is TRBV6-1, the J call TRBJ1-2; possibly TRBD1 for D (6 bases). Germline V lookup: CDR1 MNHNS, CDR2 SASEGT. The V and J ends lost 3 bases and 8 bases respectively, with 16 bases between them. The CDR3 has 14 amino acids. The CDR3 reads CASSDKQGSDGYTF. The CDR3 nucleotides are TGTGCCAGCAGTGACAAACAGGGCTCGGACGGCTACACCTTC.

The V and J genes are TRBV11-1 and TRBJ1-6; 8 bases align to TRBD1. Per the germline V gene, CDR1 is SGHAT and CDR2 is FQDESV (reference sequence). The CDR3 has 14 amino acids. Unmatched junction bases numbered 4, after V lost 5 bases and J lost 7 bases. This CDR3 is CASSGRTGNSPLHF. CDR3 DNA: TGTGCCAGCAGCGGCCGGACAGGGAATTCACCCCTCCACTTT. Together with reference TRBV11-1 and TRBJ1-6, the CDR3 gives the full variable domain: EAEVAQSPRYKITEKSQAVAFWCDPISGHATLYWYRQILGQGPELLVQFQDESVVDDSQLPKDRFSAERLKGVDSTLKIQPAELGDSAMYLCASSGRTGNSPLHFGNGTRLTVT.

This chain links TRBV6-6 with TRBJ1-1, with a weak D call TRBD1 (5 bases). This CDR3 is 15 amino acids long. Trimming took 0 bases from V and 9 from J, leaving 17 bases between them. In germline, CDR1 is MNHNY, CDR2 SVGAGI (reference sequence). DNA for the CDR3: TGTGCCAGCAGTTACTCGAATTGGGGGGATCAGCAAGCTTTCTTT. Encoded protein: CASSYSNWGDQQAFF.

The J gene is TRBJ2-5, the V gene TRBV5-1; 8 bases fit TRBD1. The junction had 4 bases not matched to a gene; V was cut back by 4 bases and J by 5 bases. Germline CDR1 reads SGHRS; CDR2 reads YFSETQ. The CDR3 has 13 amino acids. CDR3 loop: CASSRTGPETQYF. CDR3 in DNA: TGCGCCAGCAGCAGGACAGGGCCGGAGACCCAGTACTTC.

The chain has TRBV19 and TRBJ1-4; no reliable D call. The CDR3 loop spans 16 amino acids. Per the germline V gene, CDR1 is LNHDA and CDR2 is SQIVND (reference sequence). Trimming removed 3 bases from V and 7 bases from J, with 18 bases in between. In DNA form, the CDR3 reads TGTGCCAGTAGTATCTCCTCAGGCTGGCACGGTGAAAAACTGTTTTTT. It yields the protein CASSISSGWHGEKLFF. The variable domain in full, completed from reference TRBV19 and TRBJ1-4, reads DGGITQSPKYLFRKEGQNVTLSCEQNLNHDAMYWYRQDPGQGLRLIYYSQIVNDFQKGDIAEGYSVSREKKESFPLTVTSAQKNPTAFYLCASSISSGWHGEKLFFGSGTQLSVL.

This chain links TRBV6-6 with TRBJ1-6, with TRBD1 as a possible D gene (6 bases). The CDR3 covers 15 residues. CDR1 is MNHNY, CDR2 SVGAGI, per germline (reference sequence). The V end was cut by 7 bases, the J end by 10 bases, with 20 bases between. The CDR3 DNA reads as TGTGCCAGCACCTCCTCGGGCAGGGGAGACTCACCCCTCCACTTT. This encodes CASTSSGRGDSPLHF.

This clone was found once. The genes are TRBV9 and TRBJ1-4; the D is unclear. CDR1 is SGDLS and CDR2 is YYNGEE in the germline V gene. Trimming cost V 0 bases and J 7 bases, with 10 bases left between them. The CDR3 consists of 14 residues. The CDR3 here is CASSVGVGLEKLFF. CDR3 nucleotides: TGTGCCAGCAGCGTAGGTGTGGGCCTTGAAAAACTGTTTTTT.

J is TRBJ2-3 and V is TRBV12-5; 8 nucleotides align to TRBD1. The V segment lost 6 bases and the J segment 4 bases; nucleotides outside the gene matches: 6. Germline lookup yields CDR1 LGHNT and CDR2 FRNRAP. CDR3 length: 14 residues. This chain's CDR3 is CASGDRVGSDTQYF. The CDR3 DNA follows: TGTGCTAGTGGGGACAGGGTGGGCTCAGATACGCAGTATTTT. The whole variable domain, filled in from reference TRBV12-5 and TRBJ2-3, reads DARVTQTPRHKVTEMGQEVTMRCQPILGHNTVFWYRQTMMQGLELLAYFRNRAPLDDSGMPKDRFSAEMPDATLATLKIQPSEPRDSAVYFCASGDRVGSDTQYFGPGTRLTVL.

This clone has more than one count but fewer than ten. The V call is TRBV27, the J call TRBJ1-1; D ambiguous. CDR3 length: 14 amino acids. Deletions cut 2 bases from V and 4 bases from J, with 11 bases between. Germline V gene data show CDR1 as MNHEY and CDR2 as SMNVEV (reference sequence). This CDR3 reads CASSLGSSPTEAFF. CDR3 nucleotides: TGTGCCAGCAGTTTAGGGTCTTCACCCACTGAAGCTTTCTTT.

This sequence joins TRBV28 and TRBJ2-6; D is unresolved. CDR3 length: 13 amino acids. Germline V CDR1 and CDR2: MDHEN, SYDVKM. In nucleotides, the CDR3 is TGTGGGGCAGGATACTCTGGGGCCAACGTCCTGACTTTC. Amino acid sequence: CGAGYSGANVLTF.

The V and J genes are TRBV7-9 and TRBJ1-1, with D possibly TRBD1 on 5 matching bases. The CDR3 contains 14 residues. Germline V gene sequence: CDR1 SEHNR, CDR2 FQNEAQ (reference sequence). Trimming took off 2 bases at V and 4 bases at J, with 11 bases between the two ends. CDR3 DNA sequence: TGTGCCAGCAGCTTAACCGGGACCCTCACTGAAGCTTTCTTT. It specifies CASSLTGTLTEAFF.

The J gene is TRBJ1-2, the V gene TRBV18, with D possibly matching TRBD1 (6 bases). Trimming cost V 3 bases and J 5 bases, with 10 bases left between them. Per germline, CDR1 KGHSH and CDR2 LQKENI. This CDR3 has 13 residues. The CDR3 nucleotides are TGTGCCAGCTCACCCGACAGGCAATATGGCTACACCTTC. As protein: CASSPDRQYGYTF.

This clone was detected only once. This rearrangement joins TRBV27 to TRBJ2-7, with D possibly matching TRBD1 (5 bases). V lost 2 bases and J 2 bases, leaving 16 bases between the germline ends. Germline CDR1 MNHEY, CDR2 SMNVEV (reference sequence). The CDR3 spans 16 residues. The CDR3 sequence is CASSLRPGSRAYEQYF. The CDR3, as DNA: TGTGCCAGCAGTTTACGTCCAGGCAGCAGGGCCTACGAGCAGTACTTC.

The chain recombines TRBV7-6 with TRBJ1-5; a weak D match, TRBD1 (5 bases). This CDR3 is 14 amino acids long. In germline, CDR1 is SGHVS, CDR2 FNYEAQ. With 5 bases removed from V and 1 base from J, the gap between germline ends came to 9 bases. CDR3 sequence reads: CASSAGSSNQPQHF. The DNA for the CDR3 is TGTGCCAGCAGCGCAGGGTCGAGCAATCAGCCCCAGCATTTT.

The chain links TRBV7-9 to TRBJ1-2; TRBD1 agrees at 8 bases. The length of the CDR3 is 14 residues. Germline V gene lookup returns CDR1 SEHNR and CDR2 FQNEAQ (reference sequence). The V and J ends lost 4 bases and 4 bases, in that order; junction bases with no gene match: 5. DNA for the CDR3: TGTGCCAGCAGCTCCTCGGACAGGGCCTATGGCTACACCTTC. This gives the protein CASSSSDRAYGYTF.

The CDR3 DNA follows: TGTGCCATCAGGGCGACTAGCGGGGTGGCAGATACGCAGTATTTT. As protein: CAIRATSGVADTQYF. This chain uses TRBV10-3 with TRBJ2-3; 11 bases are a match to TRBD2. J gave up 4 bases and V 6 bases, and 6 bases lay outside the gene matches. The germline V gene encodes CDR1 ENHRY and CDR2 SYGVKD. This CDR3 is 15 amino acids long.

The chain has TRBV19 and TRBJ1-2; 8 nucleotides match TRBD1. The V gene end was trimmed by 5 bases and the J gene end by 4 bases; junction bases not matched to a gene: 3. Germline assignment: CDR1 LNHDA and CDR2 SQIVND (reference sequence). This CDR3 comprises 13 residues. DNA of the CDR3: TGTGCCAGTAGTGGGGACAGGTTCTATGGCTACACCTTC. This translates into CASSGDRFYGYTF.